The present T cell receptor beta chain was sequenced within a study of cytomegalovirus exposure and HLA in healthy donors. Study at large: There were 75 million to 95 million unique TCRs (from HLA-typed donors) in an early data release.

To note about this clone: Its specificity is unknown.

PCR was performed using 60 Vbeta and 13 Jbeta primers. Produced via immunoSEQ multiplex PCR; TCRdb's table is partial and in-frame only. The sample lists around 180,000 clones, roughly 75% seen once, with around 5.7% in the top ten. Broader study findings: Highly shared variants forming one cluster were likely a sequencing artifact.

The sequence was collected from a man aged 40-49 years in good health and CMV-seronegative. The sequencing sample was made of PBMCs.

The CDR3 nucleotides read TGTGCCAGTAGTCCGTCCCACACAGGGGCTTACTCTGGAAACACCATATATTTT. Protein: CASSPSHTGAYSGNTIYF. The chain has TRBV19 and TRBJ1-3, with 7 bases fitting TRBD1. The CDR3 spans 18 residues. V shed 5 bases and J 0 bases; nucleotides not matched to a gene: 13. CDR1 LNHDA and CDR2 SQIVND come from the germline V gene (reference sequence).